A single sample is the source of the 3 T cell receptor beta chains below, sequenced in a study of somatic mutations in cytotoxic T cells in rheumatoid arthritis. Data came from immunoSEQ multiplex PCR; TCRdb stores just in-frame clones and leaves some out. In the table there are about 17,000 clones, over 70% of which are singletons. The sequencing input was CD8+ T cells sorted from blood. These receptors came from an adult with rheumatoid arthritis.

This chain connects TRBV14 to TRBJ1-1, with D uncertain. This CDR3 has 13 residues. The V gene lost 1 base and the J gene lost 0 bases, with 3 bases spanning the gap. The V gene's germline CDR1 is SGHDN and CDR2 FVKESK. The CDR3: CASSQGMNTEAFF. CDR3 DNA: TGTGCCAGCAGCCAAGGCATGAACACTGAAGCTTTCTTT.

This chain connects TRBV19 to TRBJ1-1, with a possible D match to TRBD1 (6 bases). This CDR3 contains 13 residues. Trimming cost V 4 bases and J 7 bases, with 13 bases left between them. Germline V gene lookup returns CDR1 LNHDA and CDR2 SQIVND (reference sequence). The CDR3 here is CASSKGRGGEAFF. CDR3 coding DNA: TGTGCCAGTAGTAAAGGCAGGGGAGGTGAAGCTTTCTTT.

The chain has TRBV5-4 and TRBJ1-2; 9 nucleotides align to TRBD1. The CDR3 contains 15 residues. Germline assignment: CDR1 SGHNT and CDR2 YYREEE (reference sequence). The trim removed 3 bases at V and 4 bases at J, leaving 7 bases unmatched. The CDR3 region is CASSSGQGPTYGYTF. The DNA for the CDR3 is TGTGCCAGCAGCTCCGGACAGGGGCCCACCTATGGCTACACCTTC.